This is a list of T cell receptor beta chains from one sample in a study of T cells after posttransplantation cyclophosphamide. TCRdb's table, derived via immunoSEQ multiplex PCR, lists solely in-frame clones and lacks some. This sample comprises some 40,000 clones, none seen once only. The sample was PBMCs. The source is a man in his thirties or forties in good health and a related stem cell transplant donor. CDR3s include the opening cysteine and the closing phenylalanine or tryptophan. The order of the fields is V gene, J gene, CDR3 protein.

V: TRBV7-9
J: TRBJ1-6
CDR3: CASSADTFNSPLHF

V: TRBV7-2
J: TRBJ2-5
CDR3: CASSRGTVEQETQYF

V: TRBV11-1
J: TRBJ2-2
CDR3: CASSLVFGGRNTGELFF

V: TRBV7-9
J: TRBJ1-2
CDR3: CASSHRGGGETF

V: TRBV9
J: TRBJ2-2
CDR3: CASSALSSITGELFF

V: TRBV19
J: TRBJ1-6
CDR3: CASSQLNGDNSPLHF

V: TRBV27
J: TRBJ1-5
CDR3: CASSSTGQYQPQHF

V: TRBV5-4
J: TRBJ1-6
CDR3: CASSAGQGTYNSPLHF

V: TRBV13
J: TRBJ2-5
CDR3: CASSLVKETQYF

V: TRBV19
J: TRBJ1-4
CDR3: CASMVRGSSNEKLFF

V: TRBV9
J: TRBJ1-2
CDR3: CASSVDEGAYGYTF

V: TRBV6-2/TRBV6-3
J: TRBJ2-1
CDR3: CASSRGGTYNEQFF

V: TRBV15
J: TRBJ1-5
CDR3: CATSRERWQRNQPQHF

V: TRBV6-1
J: TRBJ2-7
CDR3: CASRVAPGSYEQYF

V: TRBV5-1
J: TRBJ1-2
CDR3: CASSAGETIRGYTF

V: TRBV5-6
J: TRBJ2-5
CDR3: CASSLGQAETQYF

V: TRBV5-1
J: TRBJ1-5
CDR3: CASSYDTNQPQHF

V: TRBV4-1
J: TRBJ1-3
CDR3: CASSQVGSGNTIYF

V: TRBV28
J: TRBJ2-3
CDR3: CASTSWRGTSTDTQYF

V: TRBV7-2
J: TRBJ2-7
CDR3: CASSRTSSGGFSYEQYF

V: TRBV19
J: TRBJ2-5
CDR3: CASSLRQDWETQYF

V: TRBV15
J: TRBJ1-1
CDR3: CATRGGRGTEAFF

V: TRBV9
J: TRBJ2-1
CDR3: CASSGPSGGAYNEQFF